The present entry profiles one TCR beta chain with its context. The source of the sample is a study of shared clonotypes between healthy human individuals. Background on the study: The cohort had two women and a few men, ages 18 to 49.

This CDR3 is built from 15 residues. V shed 2 bases and J 5 bases; nucleotides not matched to a gene: 9. The germline V gene encodes CDR1 ENHRY and CDR2 SYGVKD. It was at deep level that the assay was run. Here immunoSEQ multiplex PCR was the method, and the copy in TCRdb shows in-frame clones only, minus some. This sample yields over a million clones, of which 70% to 80% are seen a single time; 0.6% to 0.7% belongs to the top ten. The source material was memory CD4+ T cells from PBMCs. As to subset: CD45RA-negative fraction. The rearrangement links TRBV10-3 to TRBJ2-7; 7 bases fit TRBD2. The receptor comes from a man aged 18 to 29 in good health. Some clones in this sample may be carry-over from other donors' samples. The CDR3 DNA sequence: TGTGCCATCAGTGAGGTAGCTAGCGGTAAAAACGAGCAGTACTTC. Its translation: CAISEVASGKNEQYF.